This TCR beta chain comes out of a study of T-cell memory formation after mild COVID-19. TCRdb re-derived calls from the 5' RACE reads in MiXCR, one entry per CDR3 protein. The data show around 390,000 distinct CDR3 sequences, with 16% seen just once and roughly 21% held by the top ten. This clonotype was counted between two and nine times. The CDR3 is made up of 13 amino acids. V shed 1 base and J shed 5 bases, with 8 bases lying between them. From germline, CDR1 is SGHVS and CDR2 FNYEAQ. Sequencing was carried out using PBMCs or a T cell subset sorted from them (not recorded which). The chain recombines TRBV7-6 with TRBJ1-1; D gene ambiguous. The clonotype originates from a man aged 18 to 35 who had mild COVID-19 (a few samples of this study predate the infection). Cell type and time point are not known. The chain's CDR3 is CASSLGRQTEAFF. DNA for the CDR3: TGTGCCAGCAGCTTAGGGCGTCAGACTGAAGCTTTCTTT.